Shown below are 17 T cell receptor beta chains from a single sample sequenced in a study of blood T cells in healthy people across ages. PCR was performed a second time for 7 to 11 cycles using a sample-barcoded 5' primer and a J-beta primer mix. TCRdb processed the 5' RACE reads anew with MiXCR; each CDR3 protein has one entry. The sample includes around 1,100,000 distinct CDR3 sequences, 35% to 40% of them seen just once. Sequencing was carried out using blood. All receptors derive from a man aged 18 to 30 in good health.

V and J are TRBV5-6 and TRBJ1-1, with 7 bases fitting TRBD1. V lost 4 bases, J lost 7 bases, and 4 bases stayed unmatched. The CDR3 contains 12 residues. Germline CDR1 is SGHDT and CDR2 is YYEEEE. For the CDR3, the DNA is TGTGCCAGCAGCACAGGGGTTGGTGAAGCTTTCTTT. Its translation: CASSTGVGEAFF.

The chain joins TRBV27 to TRBJ2-1; D is perhaps TRBD2 (6 bases). Germline CDR1 and CDR2: MNHEY and SMNVEV (reference sequence). Trimming cost V 0 bases and J 9 bases, with 12 bases left between them. There are 14 residues in the CDR3. The CDR3 bases are TGTGCCAGCAGTTTATCTGGGCGGGGTGGTGAGCAGTTCTTC. Encoded protein: CASSLSGRGGEQFF.

In its sample, this clonotype was seen a few times. The CDR3 loop reads CASSQGAGSSYNEQFF. The CDR3 nucleotides are TGTGCCAGCAGCCAGGGAGCGGGGAGCTCCTACAATGAGCAGTTCTTC. V and J are TRBV4-2 and TRBJ2-1; 7 bases are shared with TRBD2. CDR3 length: 16 amino acids. J gave up 0 bases and V 3 bases, and 5 bases lay outside the gene matches. Germline CDR1 and CDR2: LGHNA and YNFKEQ.

The chain combines TRBV27 with TRBJ1-1, with no clear D. The V end lost 4 bases, the J end lost 0 bases, and 15 bases lay between the germline ends. The CDR3 contains 16 residues. CDR1 and CDR2 from the germline V gene are MNHEY and SMNVEV (reference sequence). In DNA, the CDR3 is TGTGCCAGCAGTTCACGTCCCGGGGTGATGAACACTGAAGCTTTCTTT. It encodes CASSSRPGVMNTEAFF.

The V gene is TRBV11-2, the J gene TRBJ2-3; tentative D call: TRBD2 (6 bases). The CDR3 contains 16 residues. The germline V gene has CDR1 SGHAT and CDR2 FQNNGV. V was trimmed by 4 bases and J by 1 base, leaving 15 bases between them. As DNA, the CDR3 is TGTGCCAGCAGCTCTCGGGGGAAGTGGGGCACAGATACGCAGTATTTT. It specifies CASSSRGKWGTDTQYF.

In its sample, this clonotype was seen a few times. The junction differs from germline at one of its ends, possibly a read error. The chain couples TRBV20-1 to TRBJ1-2, with D possibly matching TRBD1 (6 bases). The CDR3 runs to 15 residues. The germline gives CDR1 DFQATT, CDR2 SNEGSKA (reference sequence). CDR3 bases: TGCAGTGCTAGAGACAACGACAGGTCCGTCTATGGTTACACCTTC. Residues: CSARDNDRSVYGYTF.

Concerning this clonotype itself: The limits of the CDR3 on the DNA are not certain, so only TCRdb's listed CDR3 is given. The CDR3 protein is CASSTSGQGTDTQYF. The chain employs TRBV27 and TRBJ2-3; TRBD1 is the table's D call, not checked against the DNA. The CDR3 is made up of 15 amino acids, end residues included. Germline V gene data show CDR1 as MNHEY and CDR2 as SMNVEV (reference sequence).

In this sample, this clonotype turned up once. V is TRBV5-1 and J is TRBJ1-2; D is uncertain. Germline CDR1 reads SGHRS; CDR2 reads YFSETQ. The CDR3 sequence is 16 residues long. Trimming pared 0 bases from V and 0 bases from J, leaving 12 bases between. The CDR3 region is CASSLEVGPSNYGYTF. CDR3 sequence (DNA): TGCGCCAGCAGCTTGGAGGTAGGACCTTCTAACTATGGCTACACCTTC.

The chain combines TRBV9 with TRBJ2-6; a possible D gene is TRBD1 (6 bases). Germline CDR1 is SGDLS and CDR2 is YYNGEE. The V end was cut by 0 bases, the J end by 0 bases, with 13 bases between. CDR3 length: 18 amino acids. The CDR3 nucleotides read TGTGCCAGCAGCGTAGTGTGGGGGCGAAGCTCTGGGGCCAACGTCCTGACTTTC. It codes for CASSVVWGRSSGANVLTF. The full variable domain, rest sourced from reference TRBV9 and TRBJ2-6, is DSGVTQTPKHLITATGQRVTLRCSPRSGDLSVYWYQQSLDQGLQFLIQYYNGEERAKGNILERFSAQQFPDLHSELNLSSLELGDSALYFCASSVVWGRSSGANVLTFGAGSRLTVL.

A few counts support this clonotype. This chain joins TRBV6-2 or TRBV6-3 and TRBJ2-3, with 9 bases lining up with TRBD2. Germline CDR1 is MNHEY and CDR2 is SVGEGT. The ends lost 7 bases at V and 6 bases at J; junction bases unmatched: 11. This CDR3 spans 15 amino acids. The CDR3 protein is CASKASGVSTDTQYF. The CDR3 DNA reads TGTGCCAGCAAAGCTAGCGGGGTTTCTACGGATACGCAGTATTTT.

This chain connects TRBV7-2 to TRBJ1-2; TRBD1 is a possible D gene (6 bases). The CDR3 is 16 amino acids. Germline CDR1 and CDR2: SGHTA and FQGNSA. With 2 bases removed from V and 6 bases from J, the gap between germline ends came to 19 bases. The CDR3 sequence: CASSLLRGGLRHGYTF. The CDR3 nucleotides are TGTGCCAGCAGCTTACTTAGGGGGGGGCTAAGACATGGCTACACCTTC.

On this clonotype: At one boundary the junction diverges from the germline segment, which might be a read error. The chain is built from TRBV4-2 and TRBJ2-1; 12 positions agree with TRBD1. Looked up from germline, CDR1 is LGHNA and CDR2 is YNFKEQ. The CDR3 is 17 amino acids. The DNA for the CDR3 is TGTGCCAGCAGCCAAGATTGGGACAGGGGGCCGAGGAATGAGCAGTGCTTC. Translated, it gives CASSQDWDRGPRNEQCF.

This clonotype was counted a few times. The V and J genes are TRBV9 and TRBJ2-1; D possibly corresponds to TRBD2 (6 bases). Deletions cut 0 bases from V and 0 bases from J, with 13 bases between. The germline gives CDR1 SGDLS, CDR2 YYNGEE. This CDR3 region has 17 residues. The CDR3 nucleotides are TGTGCCAGCAGCGTAGATACTAGCCGGAGCTCCTACAATGAGCAGTTCTTC. Translating it yields CASSVDTSRSSYNEQFF.

The V and J genes are TRBV14 and TRBJ2-2; 8 positions agree with TRBD1. The CDR3 consists of 14 residues. J lost 6 bases, V lost 3 bases, and 3 bases had no gene match. The germline CDR1 and CDR2 sequences are SGHDN and FVKESK. CDR3 sequence reads: CASSQTTGAGELFF. The CDR3 DNA reads TGTGCCAGCAGCCAGACGACAGGGGCCGGGGAGCTGTTTTTT.

For this clonotype: One end of the junction varies from germline; a read error may be responsible. The gene calls are TRBV7-2 and TRBJ2-3, with D possibly called TRBD1 or TRBD2 (5 bases each). Looked up from germline, CDR1 is SGHTA and CDR2 is FQGNSA. The CDR3 consists of 16 residues. The CDR3 DNA sequence: TGTGCCAGCAGCCACCGGGGCAGACCTAGCACAGATACGCGGTATTTT. It codes for CASSHRGRPSTDTRYF.

The chain has TRBV28 and TRBJ1-2; D might be TRBD1 (5 bases). Between the trimmed V and J ends, which lost 8 bases and 8 bases, there was a span of 21 bases. The CDR3 runs to 14 residues. The germline V gene encodes CDR1 MDHEN and CDR2 SYDVKM. CDR3 in amino acids: CASGHRSLRGGYTF. The CDR3 DNA reads as TGTGCCAGCGGACATCGCTCATTGCGGGGGGGCTACACCTTC.

The V and J genes are TRBV6-2 or TRBV6-3 and TRBJ2-7; tentative D call: TRBD1 (5 bases). Germline V lookup: CDR1 MNHEY, CDR2 SVGEGT. Trimming removed 2 bases at V and 2 bases at J, with 19 bases between. This CDR3 is built from 17 residues. CDR3 sequence (DNA): TGTGCCAGCAGTTACCTCCAAGACAGACCAATACCCTACGAGCAGTACTTC. Residues: CASSYLQDRPIPYEQYF.